This TCR beta chain came from a study of vaccination and CD4 T cells after COVID-19. Overall study context: Recovered patients in the cohort numbered six men and four women, two of them Hispanic. There were two doses of either BNT162b2 or mRNA-1273 vaccine given to participants. Ranging from 14 to 241, the interval between dose two and post-vaccine sampling had a median of about 76 days.

As concerns this clonotype: Its cognate antigen is unknown. One end of the junction varies from germline; a read error may be responsible.

CDR3 length equals 14 residues. In germline, CDR1 is SGHAT, CDR2 FQNNGV. The Oncomine TCR Beta short-read assay generated sequence data from the DNA of cultured CD4+ T cells. MiXCR was run by TCRdb on the PCR reads, yielding one entry per CDR3 protein. The profile shows about 26,000 distinct CDR3 sequences, 50% to 65% of them singletons. The treatment is: roughly 10-day PBMC culture with coronavirus spike peptide pools or control peptides (ViraFEST assay). Healthy vaccine recipients tested negative for nucleocapsid antibodies before and after vaccination, so had no prior SARS-CoV-2 infection. This chain connects TRBV11-2 to TRBJ1-1; TRBD1 matches 10 bases. The receptor comes from a human donor who received a COVID-19 vaccine. Sequencing used CD4+ T cells from blood, cultured in vitro, obtained before SARS-CoV-2 vaccination. CDR3 sequence: CASSDDRGRVAAYF. DNA of the CDR3: TGTGCCAGCAGCGACGACAGGGGGCGCGTTGCAGCTTACTTT. The whole variable domain, filled in from reference TRBV11-2 and TRBJ1-1, reads EAGVAQSPRYKIIEKRQSVAFWCNPISGHATLYWYQQILGQGPKLLIQFQNNGVVDDSQLPKDRFSAERLKGVDSTLKIQPAKLEDSAVYLCASSDDRGRVAAYFGQGTRLTVV.